These 16 T cell receptor beta chains came from one sample sequenced in a study of shared clonotypes between healthy human individuals. The repertoire was sequenced with immunoSEQ multiplex PCR; TCRdb's copy has only in-frame clones and lacks some. Of some 1.5 million clones in the sample, around 98% were seen once. Sequencing was carried out using naive CD4+ T cells sorted from blood. The subset denotes: CD45RA+ positively selected. Receptors were obtained from a man aged 25 to 45 in good health.

The V gene is TRBV28, the J gene TRBJ2-7, with 7 bases identical to TRBD2. The germline V gene encodes CDR1 MDHEN and CDR2 SYDVKM. The J segment lost 9 bases and the V segment lost 5 bases, leaving 19 bases of the junction unmatched. This CDR3 has 16 amino acids. CDR3 coding DNA: TGTGCCAGCAGTCCCAGACCGGGACTACTAATAGGTTGGCAGTACTTC. This gives the protein CASSPRPGLLIGWQYF.

The chain is built from TRBV7-8 and TRBJ2-1; 13 nucleotides match TRBD2. CDR3 length equals 17 residues. V shed 5 bases and J 2 bases; nucleotides not matched to a gene: 6. Looked up from germline, CDR1 is SGHVS and CDR2 is FQNEAQ. The DNA for the CDR3 is TGTGCCAGCAGCAGAAGGACTAGCGGGGGACCCTACAATGAGCAGTTCTTC. It encodes CASSRRTSGGPYNEQFF.

The table lists this clone with a count of one. The V gene is TRBV28, the J gene TRBJ2-6; a possible D gene is TRBD1 (6 bases). CDR1 is MDHEN, CDR2 SYDVKM, per germline. Trimming removed 7 bases at V and 1 base at J, with 17 bases between. The CDR3 runs 17 residues. In DNA form, the CDR3 reads TGTGCCAGCACCGGCGGACAGTTGTTGTCTGGGGCCAACGTCCTGACTTTC. This encodes CASTGGQLLSGANVLTF. Combining the CDR3 with reference TRBV28 and TRBJ2-6 gives the whole variable domain DVKVTQSSRYLVKRTGEKVFLECVQDMDHENMFWYRQDPGLGLRLIYFSYDVKMKEKGDIPEGYSVSREKKERFSLILESASTNQTSMYLCASTGGQLLSGANVLTFGAGSRLTVL.

This sequence joins TRBV25-1 and TRBJ2-1; D unresolved. Germline V gives CDR1 MGHDK, CDR2 SYGVNS. Deletions cut 4 bases from V and 8 bases from J, with 18 bases between. The CDR3 loop spans 15 amino acids. The CDR3 sequence is CASSVRPLPGHEQFF. In DNA form, the CDR3 reads TGTGCCAGCAGTGTGCGGCCGCTCCCTGGCCATGAGCAGTTCTTC.

The rearrangement links TRBV5-1 to TRBJ2-3; the D gene could be TRBD1 or TRBD2 (6 bases each). The V end lost 0 bases, the J end lost 3 bases, and 11 bases lay between the germline ends. Germline V gene sequence: CDR1 SGHRS, CDR2 YFSETQ. The CDR3 runs to 15 residues. The CDR3 here is CASSLDGGRTDTQYF. The DNA for the CDR3 is TGCGCCAGCAGCTTGGATGGGGGGCGAACAGATACGCAGTATTTT.

The chain uses TRBV7-2 and TRBJ2-1, with D perhaps TRBD2 (5 bases). The CDR3 spans 18 residues. V lost 4 bases and J lost 2, with 21 bases in between. Germline assignment: CDR1 SGHTA and CDR2 FQGNSA. The CDR3 spells CASSSTLEAAFTYNEQFF. CDR3 DNA: TGTGCCAGCAGCTCTACCCTAGAAGCGGCCTTTACCTACAATGAGCAGTTCTTC.

This chain joins TRBV18 and TRBJ1-1, with 8 bases aligning to TRBD1. CDR3 length equals 14 residues. Unmatched junction bases numbered 5, after V lost 5 bases and J lost 3 bases. Germline CDR1 is KGHSH and CDR2 is LQKENI. This chain's CDR3 is CASSTTGADTEAFF. CDR3 coding DNA: TGTGCCAGCTCAACGACAGGGGCGGACACTGAAGCTTTCTTT.

The V and J genes are TRBV7-9 and TRBJ2-1; 8 nucleotides agree with TRBD2. In germline, CDR1 is SEHNR, CDR2 FQNEAQ (reference sequence). This CDR3 contains 16 residues. J gave up 9 bases and V 5 bases, and 15 bases lay outside the gene matches. The chain's CDR3 is CASSQDLVHRGGEQFF. As DNA, the CDR3 is TGTGCCAGCAGCCAAGATCTAGTCCACCGGGGGGGTGAGCAGTTCTTC.

This clone occurred once. The chain employs TRBV15 and TRBJ2-1; 10 positions agree with TRBD2. The V segment lost 6 bases and the J segment 4 bases; nucleotides outside the gene matches: 6. Germline V gene sequence: CDR1 LNHNV, CDR2 YYDKDF (reference sequence). The CDR3 totals 15 residues. The CDR3 coding sequence is TGTGCCACCAGGCCGGGACTAGCGCCATACAATGAGCAGTTCTTC. Encoded protein: CATRPGLAPYNEQFF.

CDR3 amino acids: CATSRDLSGNEQYF. CDR3 sequence (DNA): TGTGCCACCAGCAGAGATCTTTCAGGGAACGAGCAGTACTTC. The chain carries TRBV15 and TRBJ2-7; TRBD1 might be the D (5 bases). The V end lost 0 bases, the J end lost 5 bases, and 11 bases lay between the germline ends. The V gene's germline CDR1 is LNHNV and CDR2 YYDKDF (reference sequence). This CDR3 contains 14 residues.

The chain recombines TRBV19 with TRBJ1-5; D gene ambiguous. Trimming removed 4 bases from V and 1 base from J, with 8 bases in between. The CDR3 is 14 amino acids. CDR1 and CDR2 (germline): LNHDA, SQIVND (reference sequence). The CDR3 protein is CASSTRVSNQPQHF. The CDR3 DNA follows: TGTGCCAGTAGTACCCGTGTGAGCAATCAGCCCCAGCATTTT.

The chain carries TRBV30 and TRBJ2-6, with 8 bases fitting TRBD1. This CDR3 spans 15 amino acids. Trimming at V came to 3 bases and at J to 1 base, leaving 2 bases not matched to a gene. The germline CDR1 and CDR2 sequences are GTSNPN and SVGIG (reference sequence). This chain's CDR3 is CAWSHRGSGANVLTF. The CDR3 DNA follows: TGTGCCTGGAGCCACAGGGGGTCTGGGGCCAACGTCCTGACTTTC.

The chain joins TRBV6-5 to TRBJ1-4; D is unresolved. Germline V gene data show CDR1 as MNHEY and CDR2 as SVGAGI. This CDR3 comprises 13 residues. Between the trimmed V and J ends, which lost 0 bases and 12 bases, there was a span of 11 bases. The CDR3 sequence: CASSYSRGRELFF. The CDR3 region has the DNA TGTGCCAGCAGTTACTCCCGGGGAAGGGAACTGTTTTTT.

The chain combines TRBV27 with TRBJ2-4; possibly TRBD1 or TRBD2 for D (6 bases each). The CDR3 length is 14 residues. The germline V and J ends were trimmed by 4 bases and 2 bases, with 9 bases remaining between them. Germline values: CDR1 MNHEY, CDR2 SMNVEV (reference sequence). CDR3 sequence (DNA): TGTGCCAGCAGTTGGGGGGCGTCCAAAAACATTCAGTACTTC. Translated, it gives CASSWGASKNIQYF.

The rearrangement links TRBV29-1 to TRBJ2-7; TRBD1 aligns across 9 bases. This CDR3 has 14 residues. Trimming cost V 5 bases and J 0 bases; bases outside gene matches: 5. Germline loops: CDR1 SQVTM, CDR2 ANQGSEA. The CDR3 reads CSVKRTGASYEQYF. CDR3 bases: TGCAGCGTTAAGAGGACAGGGGCCTCCTACGAGCAGTACTTC.

The chain combines TRBV7-2 with TRBJ2-7; D is possibly TRBD2 (5 bases). CDR1 and CDR2 from the germline V gene are SGHTA and FQGNSA. This CDR3 comprises 13 residues. V lost 1 base, J lost 7 bases, and 11 bases lay in between. Here the CDR3 reads CASSLEIAREQYF. The DNA for the CDR3 is TGTGCCAGCAGCTTAGAAATAGCGAGGGAGCAGTACTTC. Drawing the rest from reference TRBV7-2 and TRBJ2-7, the complete variable domain is GAGVSQSPSNKVTEKGKDVELRCDPISGHTALYWYRQSLGQGLEFLIYFQGNSAPDKSGLPSDRFSAERTGGSVSTLTIQRTQQEDSAVYLCASSLEIAREQYFGPGTRLTVT.